This T cell receptor beta chain came from a study of cytomegalovirus exposure and HLA in healthy donors. The CDR3 sequence is 15 residues long. Germline V CDR1 and CDR2: SGHVS, FQNEAQ. The junction had 5 bases not matched to a gene; V was cut back by 3 bases and J by 8 bases. PCR used 60 Vbeta primers and 13 Jbeta primers. Produced via immunoSEQ multiplex PCR; TCRdb's table is partial and in-frame only. The sample consists of approximately 150,000 clones, 60% to 80% of them appearing once. The TCR was taken from a man in his 60s in good health and CMV-seronegative. V and J are TRBV7-8 and TRBJ1-4, with 11 positions matching TRBD1. The source material was PBMCs. As DNA, the CDR3 is TGTGCCAGCAGCTTCACCGGGACAGGGGGAGAAAAACTGTTTTTT. This translates into CASSFTGTGGEKLFF.